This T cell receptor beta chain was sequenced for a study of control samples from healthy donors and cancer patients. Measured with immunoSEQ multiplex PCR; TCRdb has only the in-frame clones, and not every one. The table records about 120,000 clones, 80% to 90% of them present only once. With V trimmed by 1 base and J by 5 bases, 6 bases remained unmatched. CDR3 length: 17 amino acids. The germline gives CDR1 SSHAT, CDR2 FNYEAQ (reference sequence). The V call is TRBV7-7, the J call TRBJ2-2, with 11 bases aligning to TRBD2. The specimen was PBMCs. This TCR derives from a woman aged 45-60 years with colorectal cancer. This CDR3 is CASSLDTSGSGTGELFF. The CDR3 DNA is TGTGCCAGCAGCTTAGATACTAGCGGGAGTGGAACCGGGGAGCTGTTTTTT.